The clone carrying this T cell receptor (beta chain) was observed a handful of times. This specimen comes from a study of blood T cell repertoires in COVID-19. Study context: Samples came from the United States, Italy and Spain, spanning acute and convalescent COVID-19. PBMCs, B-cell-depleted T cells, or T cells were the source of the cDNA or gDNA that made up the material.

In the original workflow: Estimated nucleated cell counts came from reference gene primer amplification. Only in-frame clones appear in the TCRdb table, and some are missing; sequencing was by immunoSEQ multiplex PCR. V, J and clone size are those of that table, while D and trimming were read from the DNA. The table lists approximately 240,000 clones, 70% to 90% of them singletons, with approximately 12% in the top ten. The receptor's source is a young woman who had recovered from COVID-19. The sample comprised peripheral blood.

CDR3 nucleotide sequence: TGCGCCAGCAGGTCGACTAGCGGGAGGCCCTACGAGCAGTACTTC. Its translation is CASRSTSGRPYEQYF. The gene calls are TRBV5-1 and TRBJ2-7; 13 nucleotides match TRBD2. The V segment lost 5 bases and the J segment 2 bases; nucleotides outside the gene matches: 4. Germline V gene sequence: CDR1 SGHRS, CDR2 YFSETQ. The CDR3 is 15 amino acids.